The 18 T cell receptor beta chains below come from one sample, sequenced in a study of T cell clonality in common variable immunodeficiency (dated by TCRdb to about 2015). What the authors observed across the whole study: CVID TCRbeta sequences reportedly showed fewer deletions and N-nucleotide insertions and lacked highly modified clones with 13 or more V deletions.

The library was obtained by the immunoSEQ multiplex PCR assay. TCRdb provides this immuneACCESS table in a form limited to in-frame rearrangements. Some clones are lacking; in checked studies, under half of them reflect an unresolved V gene, and why the rest are absent is not known. There are several thousand clones in this sample, and none of them is a singleton. The ten largest clones add up to around 5.4% of the sample. These receptors' targets are unknown. The source material was peripheral blood mononuclear cells. These TCRs come from a human donor with common variable immunodeficiency.

A few counts support this clone. The read ends 3 residues shy of where the CDR3 ends; the end is completed using the germline J gene. This chain connects TRBV19 to TRBJ1-4; D not certain. Looked up from germline, CDR1 is LNHDA and CDR2 is SQIVND (reference sequence). Trimming stripped 5 bases from V and 3 bases from J, with 13 bases between. The CDR3 sequence is 15 residues long. The CDR3 bases that were read are TGTGCCAGTAGTTCCTACAGCGGGTCTAATGAAAAA. This gives the protein CASSSYSGSNEK. The CDR3 as a whole reads CASSSYSGSNEKLFF.

As to this clone: The read gets to within 3 residues of the CDR3 end, and the germline J gene fills in the rest. The chain carries TRBV19 and TRBJ2-2, with D maybe TRBD2 (6 bases). This CDR3 spans 14 amino acids. CDR1 LNHDA and CDR2 SQIVND come from the germline V gene (reference sequence). With 3 bases removed from V and 1 base from J, the gap between germline ends came to 6 bases. The chain's CDR3 is CASSISGNTGELFF. The CDR3 DNA, read in part, is TGTGCCAGTAGTATTAGCGGGAACACCGGGGAG.

There are a few counts of this clone. The CDR3 goes on 3 residues after the read ends, and that part is filled in from the germline J gene. The V call is TRBV18, the J call TRBJ1-6, with 10 nucleotides matching TRBD1. The trim removed 3 bases at V and 8 bases at J, leaving 1 base unmatched. The CDR3 is 14 residues long. CDR1 and CDR2 (germline): KGHSH, LQKENI. The sequenced part of the CDR3 DNA is TGTGCCAGCTCACCGGGACAGGGGTATTCACCC. This gives the protein CASSPGQGYSP. The entire CDR3 sequence reads CASSPGQGYSPLHF.

This clone came up a few times. CDR3 sequence reads: CASSPWTGSYEQYF. The part of the CDR3 DNA that was read is TGTGCCAGCTCACCATGGACTGGCTCCTACGAG. The V call is TRBV18, the J call TRBJ2-7; possibly TRBD2 for D (5 bases). The read stops 3 residues short of the end of the CDR3; the missing end is completed from the germline J gene. The ends were cut back, 2 bases at V and 0 bases at J, with 8 bases in the middle. The CDR3 extends over 14 amino acids. Germline V gene lookup returns CDR1 KGHSH and CDR2 LQKENI.

A note on this clone: The missing CDR3 end, 3 residues past where the read stops, is filled in from the germline J gene. This chain uses TRBV7-6 with TRBJ2-2, with D uncertain. The germline V gene has CDR1 SGHVS and CDR2 FNYEAQ. V lost 2 bases to trimming and J lost 3 bases, with 7 bases between them. This CDR3 is built from 14 residues. This chain's CDR3 is CASSLQFYTGELFF. The CDR3 DNA, read in part, is TGTGCCAGCAGCTTACAGTTTTACACCGGGGAG.

A remark on this clone: Sequencing ends 3 residues short of the CDR3 end; the germline J gene provides the rest. The rearrangement links TRBV18 to TRBJ2-2, with 10 bases aligning to TRBD2. CDR1 and CDR2 from the germline V gene are KGHSH and LQKENI. Unmatched junction bases numbered 7, after V lost 3 bases and J lost 0 bases. The length of the CDR3 is 18 residues. Partial CDR3 DNA: TGTGCCAGCTCACCGCGGACTAGCGGAGGGGCGAACACCGGGGAG. Protein: CASSPRTSGGANTGE. From start to end, the CDR3 is CASSPRTSGGANTGELFF.

CDR3 bases read: TGCAGCGTTGGACAATCTAAAGAGACC. Translation: CSVGQSKET. The CDR3, in full, reads CSVGQSKETQYF. The gene calls are TRBV29-1 and TRBJ2-5; D unclear. The read is 3 residues too short to cover the CDR3 end, so that end is filled in from the germline J gene. CDR1 SQVTM and CDR2 ANQGSEA come from the germline V gene. Deletions cut 4 bases from V and 3 bases from J, with 9 bases between. The CDR3 contains 12 residues.

This clone came up a few times. The read ends 3 residues early relative to the CDR3; the germline J gene fills the gap. The V and J genes are TRBV19 and TRBJ1-3, with D hard to call. Trimming left V 3 bases short and J 2 bases short, with 8 bases between. This CDR3 spans 14 amino acids. Germline-derived CDR1 and CDR2 are LNHDA and SQIVND (reference sequence). The CDR3 DNA, read in part, is TGTGCCAGTAGTATCTCTTCTACTGGAAACACC. As protein: CASSISSTGNT. In full, the CDR3 is CASSISSTGNTIYF.

In this sample, this clone turned up a few times. The read terminates 3 residues ahead of where the CDR3 ends, so the germline J gene completes it. J is TRBJ2-2 and V is TRBV19; 9 bases are a match to TRBD1. V trimming: 5 bases; J trimming: 4 bases; junction bases outside the gene matches: 5. The CDR3 runs 15 residues. Germline V gives CDR1 LNHDA, CDR2 SQIVND (reference sequence). The covered CDR3 bases are TGTGCCAGTAGTGTCACAGGGGGCATCACCGGGGAG. Residues: CASSVTGGITGE. The complete CDR3 reads CASSVTGGITGELFF. Full variable domain (rest looked up from reference TRBV19 and TRBJ2-2): DGGITQSPKYLFRKEGQNVTLSCEQNLNHDAMYWYRQDPGQGLRLIYYSQIVNDFQKGDIAEGYSVSREKKESFPLTVTSAQKNPTAFYLCASSVTGGITGELFFGEGSRLTVL.

A note on this clone: The sequenced fragment ends 3 residues before the CDR3 boundary, so the rest is inferred from the germline J gene. This rearrangement joins TRBV18 to TRBJ2-1; 10 bases match TRBD2. Germline trimming cut 2 bases from V and 4 bases from J; bases unmatched to any gene: 5. Germline V lookup: CDR1 KGHSH, CDR2 LQKENI. CDR3 length: 16 residues. CDR3 loop: CASSPDSGRTYNEQFF. The covered CDR3 bases are TGTGCCAGCTCACCAGATAGCGGGAGGACATACAATGAG.

Concerning this clone itself: The CDR3 goes on 3 residues after the read ends, and that part is filled in from the germline J gene. The chain is built from TRBV18 and TRBJ2-6; 10 bases match TRBD1. This CDR3 is built from 18 residues. Germline loops: CDR1 KGHSH, CDR2 LQKENI. J was trimmed by 3 bases and V by 4 bases; bases with no gene match: 9. The CDR3 protein is CASSQSRQGAGGANVLTF. The covered CDR3 bases are TGTGCCAGCTCACAGTCGAGACAGGGGGCCGGTGGGGCCAACGTC. The variable domain in full, completed from reference TRBV18 and TRBJ2-6, reads NAGVMQNPRHLVRRRGQEARLRCSPMKGHSHVYWYRQLPEEGLKFMVYLQKENIIDESGMPKERFSAEFPKEGPSILRIQQVVRGDSAAYFCASSQSRQGAGGANVLTFGAGSRLTVL.

CDR3 DNA, as far as it was read: TGTGCCAGTAGTACCCCGGGACAGGGAGCCTCCTACGAG. This gives the protein CASSTPGQGASYE. Given in full, the CDR3 is CASSTPGQGASYEQYF. This chain joins TRBV19 and TRBJ2-7, with 9 bases aligning to TRBD1. The read comes to an end 3 residues before the CDR3 does, leaving the germline J gene to fill in the end. This CDR3 has 16 amino acids. V shed 4 bases, J shed 0 bases, and the junction held 7 bases outside the gene matches. Germline V gene lookup returns CDR1 LNHDA and CDR2 SQIVND (reference sequence).

By its share, this clone is medium-sized. Partial CDR3 DNA: TGTGCCAGCAGTTTGATGAGGACAGGGGGCTACAATGAG. It yields the protein CASSLMRTGGYNE. The full CDR3 is CASSLMRTGGYNEQFF. The rearrangement uses TRBV28 and TRBJ2-1; 10 bases agree with TRBD1. The observed sequence ends 3 residues before the CDR3 terminus, with the missing tail filled in from the germline J gene. This CDR3 spans 16 amino acids. V shed 3 bases, J shed 3 bases, and the junction held 5 bases outside the gene matches. Germline CDR1 reads MDHEN; CDR2 reads SYDVKM.

Notes on this clone: The read is 3 residues too short to cover the CDR3 end, so that end is filled in from the germline J gene. This rearrangement joins TRBV7-9 to TRBJ2-7; D might be TRBD1 (5 bases). V was clipped by 3 bases and J by 3 bases, with 12 bases between them. Germline CDR1 and CDR2: SEHNR and FQNEAQ (reference sequence). The CDR3 totals 14 residues. The sequenced part of the CDR3 DNA is TGTGCCAGCAGCTTGGTCAGGGCCGACTACGAG. Its protein is CASSLVRADYE. The whole CDR3 sequence is CASSLVRADYEQYF.

In regard to this clone: The CDR3 extends 3 residues past the end of the read, so its final part is completed from the germline J gene. The chain carries TRBV7-9 and TRBJ2-5, with 10 bases aligning to TRBD2. The CDR3 sequence is 14 residues long. Losses at the gene ends were 5 bases for V and 5 bases for J; bases not matched to a gene: 5. Germline CDR1 and CDR2: SEHNR and FQNEAQ (reference sequence). Partial CDR3 DNA: TGTGCCAGCAGCCGGCCGGGACTAGCGGAGACC. Its translation: CASSRPGLAET. The CDR3 in full is CASSRPGLAETQYF.

A remark on this clone: The missing CDR3 end, 3 residues past where the read stops, is filled in from the germline J gene. This chain uses TRBV18 with TRBJ1-6; D is perhaps TRBD1 (5 bases). CDR3 length equals 15 residues. The germline gives CDR1 KGHSH, CDR2 LQKENI. V was clipped by 6 bases and J by 7 bases, with 16 bases between them. Partial CDR3 DNA: TGTGCCAGCTCTTCGGTGACAGTAAAGAATTCACCC. This encodes CASSSVTVKNSP. The whole CDR3 protein reads CASSSVTVKNSPLHF.

This clone was observed a handful of times. Read coverage stops 3 residues before the CDR3 terminus; the germline J gene supplies the remainder. This chain uses TRBV6-2 or TRBV6-3 with TRBJ2-7; TRBD1 agrees at 7 bases. The CDR3 totals 16 residues. V gave up 0 bases and J gave up 0 bases; unmatched junction bases: 5. The germline V gene has CDR1 MNHEY and CDR2 SVGEGT. This CDR3 reads CASSYSGQTNSYEQYF. CDR3 DNA, as far as it was read: TGTGCCAGCAGTTACTCGGGACAGACAAACTCCTACGAG.

About this clone itself: The read terminates 3 residues ahead of where the CDR3 ends, so the germline J gene completes it. This chain uses TRBV6-2 or TRBV6-3 with TRBJ1-1; possibly TRBD1 for D (5 bases). Trimming removed 4 bases at V and 6 bases at J, with 9 bases between. Germline CDR1 and CDR2: MNHEY and SVGEGT. The CDR3 spans 12 residues. Here the CDR3 reads CASSSRGAEAFF. CDR3 DNA (partial): TGTGCCAGCAGTTCCAGAGGGGCTGAA.